One and the same sample provided the 27 T cell receptor beta chains below, sequenced in a study of tumor-infiltrating lymphocytes in primary liver carcinoma. With a constant-region primer, TCR beta cDNA was made from roughly 500 ng of total RNA. ARM-PCR, slightly modified, supplied the TCR beta libraries through three nested multiplex PCR rounds. In the first two PCR rounds, TRBV1-TRBV30 forward primers were paired with a C-beta reverse primer, and each round lasted approximately 10 cycles. TCRdb passed the multiplex PCR reads through MiXCR, listing each CDR3 protein once. The data hold 100,000 to 120,000 distinct CDR3 sequences, with roughly 85% observed a single time. The roughly 17-31 mg bulk tissue piece was not sorted before simultaneous RNA and DNA extraction. The specimen sequenced was liver tumor tissue from sampling region 3. Described subset: tumor region T3, left-lateral pole. All receptors derive from a man aged 35 to 55 with primary liver carcinoma and hepatitis B virus infection.

The V call is TRBV29-1, the J call TRBJ2-7; 16 nucleotides align to TRBD2. V lost 8 bases and J lost 10; bases outside the gene matches: 14. Germline CDR1 and CDR2: SQVTM and ANQGSEA. This CDR3 is 15 amino acids long. The CDR3 sequence is CSILGLAGGPSEQYF. The CDR3 DNA sequence: TGCAGCATCCTGGGACTAGCGGGAGGGCCCAGCGAACAGTACTTC.

This clonotype is medium-sized by share. The chain joins TRBV14 to TRBJ2-3; the D is unclear. The CDR3 is made up of 13 amino acids. Germline CDR1 and CDR2: SGHDN and FVKESK. V dropped 4 bases and J dropped 2 bases, with 7 bases sitting between them. The CDR3 DNA reads as TGTGCCAGCAGCCGAGGATACACAGATACGCAGTATTTT. This codes for CASSRGYTDTQYF.

About this clonotype: Given the absence of the conserved phenylalanine or tryptophan at the CDR3 end, a read error is likely. This chain connects TRBV11-2 to TRBJ2-7; perhaps TRBD1 as D (5 bases). Germline V gene sequence: CDR1 SGHAT, CDR2 FQNNGV. The CDR3 contains 15 residues. CDR3 DNA: TGTGCCAGCAGCTTACGATGGGTAGGGGAAAACGATCAGTACTAC. Translation: CASSLRWVGENDQYY.

On this clonotype: One junction end does not reproduce the germline sequence, and a read error may be involved. The chain combines TRBV10-2 with TRBJ2-3; D possibly corresponds to TRBD2 (7 bases). Germline loops: CDR1 WSHSY, CDR2 SAAADI. CDR3 size: 16 residues. DNA of the CDR3: TGCGCCAGCAGTGACCGGGACGGGGGGCCCACTGGTACGCACTATTTT. Translated: CASSDRDGGPTGTHYF.

This clonotype showed up just once. The rearrangement uses TRBV10-2 and TRBJ2-7; 16 bases are a match to TRBD2. Per germline, CDR1 WSHSY and CDR2 SAAADI. This CDR3 spans 17 amino acids. The CDR3 spells CNSTSSGTSGRANEQYF. The CDR3 bases are TGCAACAGTACTTCATCCGGGACTAGCGGGAGGGCCAACGAGCAGTACTTC.

This clonotype was seen many times. The chain uses TRBV5-1 and TRBJ2-3, with D uncertain. Per germline, CDR1 SGHRS and CDR2 YFSETQ. Trimming cost V 2 bases and J 0 bases, with 4 bases left between them. This CDR3 is built from 13 residues. The CDR3 DNA follows: TGCGCCAGCAGCTTCGGGAGCACAGATACGCAGTATTTT. It codes for CASSFGSTDTQYF.

In the case of this clonotype: Sequence at one end of the junction differs from germline and may be a read error. The chain recombines TRBV7-8 with TRBJ2-6, with 8 bases identical to TRBD2. Germline CDR1 and CDR2: SGHVS and FQNEAQ. The CDR3 consists of 18 residues. The CDR3 DNA reads TGTGCCAGCAGCGGATACGGGGGGGCTAGCTCTGGGGCCAATGTCCTGACTTTC. It yields the protein CASSGYGGASSGANVLTF.

J is TRBJ1-2 and V is TRBV4-1, with D possibly matching TRBD1 (5 bases). The CDR3 consists of 14 residues. Germline values: CDR1 MGHRA, CDR2 YSYEKL. V lost 4 bases and J lost 4, with 13 bases in between. The CDR3 sequence: CASSLSQGFYGYTF. For the CDR3, the DNA is TGCGCCAGCAGCCTATCTCAGGGTTTCTATGGCTACACCTTC.

About this clonotype: Compared with germline, one end of the junction differs, possibly owing to a read error. The J gene is TRBJ2-3, the V gene TRBV11-1; D not certain. CDR3 length: 14 amino acids. The germline V gene has CDR1 SGHAT and CDR2 FQDESV (reference sequence). CDR3 amino acids: CASSHGPSTDTHYF. CDR3 sequence (DNA): TGTGCTAGCAGTCACGGGCCAAGCACAGATACGCACTATTTT.

Notes on this clonotype: No conserved phenylalanine or tryptophan ends this CDR3, so it is likely a read error. The chain combines TRBV6-2 or TRBV6-3 with TRBJ2-7; D unclear. This CDR3 has 13 amino acids. Germline CDR1 and CDR2: MNHEY and SVGEGT. CDR3 nucleotides: TGTGCCGGCAGTTACGAGGTTCCCTACGAGCAGTACATC. Its translation is CAGSYEVPYEQYI.

A note on this clonotype: Here the CDR3 omits its conserved ending phenylalanine or tryptophan, so a read error is the likely source. The V and J genes are TRBV29-1 and TRBJ2-2; tentative D call: TRBD1 (6 bases). This CDR3 contains 16 residues. Germline-derived CDR1 and CDR2 are SQVTM and ANQGSEA. V was trimmed by 1 base and J by 4 bases, leaving 16 bases between them. CDR3 sequence (DNA): TGCAGCGTTGAAGGGTTGGACAGCGTGGGCACCGGGGAGCTGTTTCTT. Protein sequence: CSVEGLDSVGTGELFL.

The genes are TRBV6-6 and TRBJ2-1; 7 positions match TRBD2. V was clipped by 0 bases and J by 8 bases; unmatched bases: 16. In germline, CDR1 is MNHNY, CDR2 SVGAGI (reference sequence). The CDR3 is 18 amino acids. The CDR3, as DNA: TGTGCCAGCAGTTACTCATTTGGGGGGACTAACCGGCAGCATGAGCAGTTCTTC. Translated: CASSYSFGGTNRQHEQFF.

As concerns this clonotype: Because it lacks the conserved phenylalanine or tryptophan at the end, this CDR3 is likely a read error. It is unclear where the CDR3 begins or ends on the DNA, so no DNA is shown, and the CDR3 is as TCRdb lists it. The chain recombines TRBV11-2 with TRBJ2-7; no DNA check was done on the table's D call, TRBD2. The germline CDR1 and CDR2 sequences are SGHAT and FQNNGV. The CDR3 contains 14 residues when both ends are counted. CDR3 protein: CAGSLPDEAQRTYL.

The sample holds one count of this clonotype. A junction end diverges from the germline sequence, so it may reflect a read error. The V and J genes are TRBV4-2 and TRBJ2-1, with 7 bases that match TRBD2. The CDR3 runs to 16 residues. Germline V gene lookup returns CDR1 LGHNA and CDR2 YNFKEQ. The CDR3 DNA reads TGTGGCAGCAGCCAAGCTAGCGGAGTCTCCTACAATGAGCGGTTCTTC. Translating gives CGSSQASGVSYNERFF.

On this clonotype: A read error may produce the germline difference seen at one junction end. The V gene is TRBV5-5, the J gene TRBJ2-5; D is undetermined. The length of the CDR3 is 12 residues. CDR1 and CDR2 (germline): SGHKS, YYEKEE (reference sequence). The CDR3: CASSLGTDTPYF. For the CDR3, the DNA is TGTGCCAGCAGCTTAGGTACAGATACCCCGTACTTC. The full variable domain, with the rest looked up from reference TRBV5-5 and TRBJ2-5, is DAGVTQSPTHLIKTRGQQVTLRCSPISGHKSVSWYQQVLGQGPQFIFQYYEKEERGRGNFPDRFSARQFPNYSSELNVNALLLGDSALYLCASSLGTDTPYFGPGTRLLVL.

The genes are TRBV29-1 and TRBJ2-5; 9 nucleotides match TRBD1. Germline V lookup: CDR1 SQVTM, CDR2 ANQGSEA. CDR3 length equals 12 residues. DNA for the CDR3: TGCAGTTTGTGTGACAGGGGGGATACCCAGTACTTC. Its translation: CSLCDRGDTQYF.

Of note for this clonotype: A much more abundant neighbour one base away suggests this may be a read error. The rearrangement uses TRBV2 and TRBJ2-1, with D uncertain. The V gene lost 5 bases and the J gene lost 7 bases, with 6 bases spanning the gap. Germline CDR1 is SNHLY and CDR2 is FYNNEI. CDR3 length equals 11 residues. CDR3 protein: CASSPVNEQFF. CDR3 in DNA: TGTGCCAGCAGTCCAGTGAATGAGCAGTTCTTC.

Details on this clonotype: The junction differs from germline at one of its ends, possibly a read error. The chain has TRBV11-1 and TRBJ2-4; TRBD2 matches 8 bases. CDR3 length: 17 amino acids. Germline CDR1 is SGHAT and CDR2 is FQDESV (reference sequence). As DNA, the CDR3 is TGTGCCAGCAGCTTTCCCGGGTGTAGCGGGGCCAAAAACATTCTGTACTTC. It specifies CASSFPGCSGAKNILYF.

About this clonotype: One junction end does not reproduce the germline sequence, and a read error may be involved. The V call is TRBV6-5, the J call TRBJ2-3, with 7 bases matching TRBD2. The CDR3 contains 15 residues. The V gene's germline CDR1 is MNHEY and CDR2 SVGAGI. The CDR3 region has the DNA TGTGCCAACAACCCAGGACCAGCGGGAACAGATACGCGGTATTTT. This sequence encodes CANNPGPAGTDTRYF.

To note about this clonotype: Relative to the germline gene, one junction end is altered; a read error may explain this. V and J are TRBV5-1 and TRBJ1-1; no definite D call. The germline V gene has CDR1 SGHRS and CDR2 YFSETQ. The CDR3 totals 15 residues. The CDR3 sequence is CASSALVGSNSEAFF. The CDR3 DNA reads TGCGCCAGCAGCGCCTTGGTAGGGAGCAACAGTGAAGCTTTCTTT. Together with reference TRBV5-1 and TRBJ1-1, the CDR3 gives the full variable domain: KAGVTQTPRYLIKTRGQQVTLSCSPISGHRSVSWYQQTPGQGLQFLFEYFSETQRNKGNFPGRFSGRQFSNSRSEMNVSTLELGDSALYLCASSALVGSNSEAFFGQGTRLTVV.

With regard to this clonotype: The germline gene is not matched at one end of the junction; a read error may be the cause. The rearrangement joins TRBV29-1 to TRBJ1-5; weak D call: TRBD1 (6 bases). Germline V CDR1 and CDR2: SQVTM, ANQGSEA. The CDR3 spans 13 residues. The chain's CDR3 is CSAGGGATQLQHF. The CDR3 DNA reads TGCAGTGCCGGAGGGGGAGCGACTCAGCTCCAGCATTTT.

J is TRBJ1-5 and V is TRBV6-1; the D is unclear. The CDR3 has 13 residues. CDR1 MNHNS and CDR2 SASEGT come from the germline V gene. The germline V and J ends were trimmed by 9 bases and 5 bases, with 14 bases remaining between them. The CDR3, as DNA: TGTGCCAGTAGTAAGGCCCATCATCAGCCCCAGCATTTT. The encoded protein is CASSKAHHQPQHF.

On this clonotype: One junction end does not reproduce the germline sequence, and a read error may be involved. The chain uses TRBV30 and TRBJ2-1; the match to TRBD1 covers 8 bases. The CDR3 spans 17 residues. Germline loops: CDR1 GTSNPN, CDR2 SVGIG (reference sequence). CDR3 in amino acids: CAWSAGQTGVSYNEQFF. CDR3 in DNA: TGTGCCTGGAGTGCCGGACAGACAGGGGTCTCCTATAATGAGCAGTTCTTC.

A word on this clonotype: The missing conserved phenylalanine or tryptophan at the end of this CDR3 makes a read error likely. This chain joins TRBV13 and TRBJ2-2; TRBD2 agrees at 13 bases. The V gene end was trimmed by 2 bases and the J gene end by 6 bases; junction bases not matched to a gene: 0. The germline V gene encodes CDR1 PRHDT and CDR2 FYEKMQ (reference sequence). This CDR3 has 15 amino acids. The CDR3 region is CASSLTSGRAGELFY. The DNA of the CDR3 is TGTGCCAGCAGCTTAACTAGCGGGAGGGCCGGGGAGCTGTTTTAT.

CDR3 region: CSGTGLRDNEQFF. CDR3 coding DNA: TGCAGTGGCACTGGTCTGAGGGACAATGAGCAGTTCTTC. J is TRBJ2-1 and V is TRBV29-1, with D maybe TRBD2 (5 bases). The CDR3 runs to 13 residues. Germline V gene lookup returns CDR1 SQVTM and CDR2 ANQGSEA.

About this clonotype itself: At one boundary the junction diverges from the germline segment, which might be a read error. The chain links TRBV12-3 or TRBV12-4 to TRBJ2-3, with TRBD2 matching 9 bases. The length of the CDR3 is 14 residues. The CDR3 is CAGSPSGATDTQYF. CDR3 coding DNA: TGTGCCGGCAGTCCTAGCGGGGCTACAGATACGCAGTATTTT.

On this clonotype: A read error may produce the germline difference seen at one junction end. The rearrangement uses TRBV4-2 and TRBJ2-1; D is perhaps TRBD2 (5 bases). Per germline, CDR1 LGHNA and CDR2 YNFKEQ. The CDR3 runs 17 residues. This CDR3 is CASSQEVARASYNERFF. CDR3 coding DNA: TGTGCCAGCAGCCAAGAGGTAGCGAGGGCCTCCTATAATGAGCGGTTCTTT.